Sequencing of this T cell receptor (beta chain) was carried out in a study of cytomegalovirus exposure and HLA in healthy donors. Findings and caveats of the study: The authors considered a cluster of highly shared sequence variants likely to be a sequencing artifact. Productive status was seen about 90% or about 30% of the time for most TCR beta V segments in an earlier analysis.

This clone occurred once. Its antigen is unknown. One junction end does not reproduce the germline sequence, and a read error may be involved. CDR3 size: 21 residues. Germline V lookup: CDR1 SSHAT, CDR2 FNYEAQ (reference sequence). Unrecorded immune exposure was likely among donors, who were nominally healthy when sampled. The PCR employed 60 Vbeta primers together with 13 Jbeta primers. Clones were sequenced by immunoSEQ multiplex PCR, and TCRdb holds only the in-frame ones, with some missing. The table includes about 98,000 clones, approximately 80% detected once. The material sequenced was PBMCs. The chain has TRBV7-7 and TRBJ2-2, with TRBD1 as a possible D gene (5 bases). The clonotype originates from a man aged 55 to 70 in good health and CMV-seropositive. In DNA form, the CDR3 reads TGTGCTAGCAGCCCGCGACAGTCGGGCCCTACTCTCACCCTGAGCACCGGGGAGCTGTTTTTT. Protein: CASSPRQSGPTLTLSTGELFF.